The 27 T cell receptor beta chains presented below share a single source sample, sequenced in a study of blood T cells in healthy people across ages. A second PCR of 7 to 11 cycles used a sample-barcoded 5' primer and a J-beta primer mix. One entry per CDR3 protein results from TCRdb running MiXCR on the 5' RACE reads. The table has fewer than 2,000,000 distinct CDR3 sequences, around 40% seen once. Sequencing was performed on blood. Receptors were obtained from a human donor in good health.

The rearrangement joins TRBV13 to TRBJ1-4; D is possibly TRBD1 (6 bases). This CDR3 contains 15 residues. CDR1 is PRHDT and CDR2 is FYEKMQ in the germline V gene (reference sequence). Trimming removed 5 bases from V and 3 bases from J, with 13 bases in between. Written as DNA, the CDR3 is TGTGCCAGCAGCCTGCGGACAGCCTCTAATGAAAAACTGTTTTTT. Its protein product is CASSLRTASNEKLFF.

The chain links TRBV20-1 to TRBJ2-7; a possible D gene is TRBD2 (5 bases). This CDR3 contains 13 residues. The germline gives CDR1 DFQATT, CDR2 SNEGSKA (reference sequence). V lost 0 bases, J lost 10 bases, and 16 bases lay in between. CDR3 amino acids: CSARDGLAGTQYF. The CDR3 DNA reads as TGCAGTGCTAGAGATGGGCTAGCTGGCACCCAGTACTTC.

This clonotype was picked up a small number of times. The chain recombines TRBV28 with TRBJ1-6, with D hard to call. CDR1 and CDR2 from the germline V gene are MDHEN and SYDVKM. The CDR3 contains 15 residues. Trimming took 5 bases from V and 0 from J, leaving 8 bases between them. CDR3 in DNA: TGTGCCAGCAGTCGGACCCCCTCCTATAATTCACCCCTCCACTTT. This translates into CASSRTPSYNSPLHF. The whole variable domain, filled in from reference TRBV28 and TRBJ1-6, reads DVKVTQSSRYLVKRTGEKVFLECVQDMDHENMFWYRQDPGLGLRLIYFSYDVKMKEKGDIPEGYSVSREKKERFSLILESASTNQTSMYLCASSRTPSYNSPLHFGNGTRLTVT.

The V and J genes are TRBV6-5 and TRBJ1-2, with 12 bases identical to TRBD1. Germline lookup yields CDR1 MNHEY and CDR2 SVGAGI. V was pared by 4 bases and J by 2 bases, with 8 bases of the junction left unmatched. CDR3 size: 17 residues. CDR3 residues: CASSFIRDRGLNYGYTF. In DNA form, the CDR3 reads TGTGCCAGCAGTTTCATTCGGGACAGGGGGCTCAACTATGGCTACACCTTC.

Concerning this clonotype itself: This may stem from a read error, because a much larger clone lies one nucleotide away. This rearrangement joins TRBV24-1 to TRBJ2-4; 7 nucleotides agree with TRBD2. CDR3 length: 14 residues. The V gene's germline CDR1 is KGHDR and CDR2 SFDVKD. CDR3 region: CTTTPREAGNIQYF. CDR3 coding DNA: TGTACCACCACCCCTAGGGAAGCGGGGAACATTCAGTACTTC.

This chain uses TRBV5-1 with TRBJ2-3; perhaps TRBD1 as D (6 bases). This CDR3 has 16 amino acids. V lost 4 bases to trimming and J lost 3 bases, with 18 bases between them. Germline V gene sequence: CDR1 SGHRS, CDR2 YFSETQ. CDR3 residues: CASSLLGDTGTDTQYF. CDR3 DNA: TGCGCCAGCAGCCTTCTGGGGGACACGGGGACAGATACGCAGTATTTT.

This clonotype was seen only a few times. The CDR3 spells CSARDGTTNSDEQFF. DNA for the CDR3: TGCAGTGCTAGAGATGGGACTACGAATTCGGATGAGCAGTTCTTC. This chain uses TRBV20-1 with TRBJ2-1; the match to TRBD2 covers 7 bases. Germline V gene data show CDR1 as DFQATT and CDR2 as SNEGSKA (reference sequence). This CDR3 has 15 residues. V shed 0 bases and J 8 bases; nucleotides not matched to a gene: 10.

In DNA, the CDR3 is TGTGCCAGCAGCCAGACAGGGGGCGCGGGGGAGCAGTTCTTC. Translating gives CASSQTGGAGEQFF. The J gene is TRBJ2-1, the V gene TRBV12-3 or TRBV12-4, with TRBD1 identical over 10 bases. The CDR3 covers 14 residues. V shed 6 bases, J shed 10 bases, and the junction held 9 bases outside the gene matches.

The chain links TRBV4-3 to TRBJ1-4; unclear D gene. The germline CDR1 and CDR2 sequences are LGHNA and YSLEER. The CDR3 extends over 14 amino acids. Trimming pared 0 bases from V and 8 bases from J, leaving 10 bases between. The CDR3 protein is CASSQELHREKLFF. CDR3 DNA: TGCGCCAGCAGCCAAGAATTGCATCGGGAAAAACTGTTTTTT.

The genes are TRBV5-1 and TRBJ1-1, with D uncertain. Between the trimmed V and J ends, which lost 0 bases and 11 bases, there was a span of 11 bases. This CDR3 has 12 residues. CDR1 and CDR2 (germline): SGHRS, YFSETQ. The DNA of the CDR3 is TGCGCCAGCAGCTTGGCCGGCCCTGGGGCTTTCTTT. Protein product: CASSLAGPGAFF.

Only a few counts were recorded for this clonotype. This chain uses TRBV7-9 with TRBJ2-3; D gene uncertain. The CDR3 sequence is 12 residues long. The germline V gene encodes CDR1 SEHNR and CDR2 FQNEAQ (reference sequence). V lost 5 bases and J lost 5, with 8 bases in between. As DNA, the CDR3 is TGTGCCAGCAGCCTGATGGAAGATACGCAGTATTTT. Amino acids: CASSLMEDTQYF.

This clonotype has just a few counts. The chain couples TRBV20-1 to TRBJ2-3; tentatively, D is TRBD1 (8 bases). Trimming took off 6 bases at V and 5 bases at J, with 18 bases between the two ends. This CDR3 region has 14 residues. The V gene's germline CDR1 is DFQATT and CDR2 SNEGSKA (reference sequence). The CDR3 bases are TGCAGTGCGATACAGGGGGGGTTAGGAGATACGCAGTATTTT. It is translated as CSAIQGGLGDTQYF.

V usage is TRBV20-1 and J usage is TRBJ1-4; D perhaps matches TRBD1 (5 bases). V was trimmed by 5 bases and J by 2 bases, leaving 15 bases between them. Germline lookup yields CDR1 DFQATT and CDR2 SNEGSKA (reference sequence). The CDR3 length is 15 residues. CDR3 sequence reads: CSAGGTEYTNEKLFF. As DNA, the CDR3 is TGCAGTGCTGGGGGGACCGAGTACACTAATGAAAAACTGTTTTTT.

This rearrangement joins TRBV3-1 to TRBJ2-1; D uncertain. V gave up 0 bases and J gave up 8 bases, with 8 bases separating them. The V gene's germline CDR1 is LGHDT and CDR2 YNNKEL (reference sequence). The length of the CDR3 is 13 residues. As DNA, the CDR3 is TGTGCCAGCAGCCAAGATTTCGGTTATGAGCAGTTCTTC. Translation gives CASSQDFGYEQFF.

The CDR3 is CSATRQAAYGYTF. The CDR3 coding sequence is TGCAGTGCTACCCGACAGGCGGCCTATGGCTACACCTTC. The J gene is TRBJ1-2, the V gene TRBV20-1; a possible D gene is TRBD1 (6 bases). With 4 bases removed from V and 4 bases from J, the gap between germline ends came to 13 bases. Germline V gene sequence: CDR1 DFQATT, CDR2 SNEGSKA (reference sequence). The CDR3 has 13 residues.

A few counts support this clonotype. The rearrangement links TRBV7-9 to TRBJ1-1; D perhaps matches TRBD1 (5 bases). The ends were cut back, 2 bases at V and 4 bases at J, with 14 bases in the middle. The length of the CDR3 is 15 residues. Germline CDR1 and CDR2: SEHNR and FQNEAQ (reference sequence). CDR3 nucleotides: TGTGCCAGCAGCTTATCCCAGGGAGTGTTCACTGAAGCTTTCTTT. Translated: CASSLSQGVFTEAFF.

A few counts support this clonotype. The chain carries TRBV4-2 and TRBJ2-1, with D possibly being TRBD2 (5 bases). V lost 1 base, J lost 9 bases, and 22 bases lay in between. The length of the CDR3 is 17 residues. Germline CDR1 LGHNA, CDR2 YNFKEQ. The DNA for the CDR3 is TGTGCCAGCAGCCAAGTTTTCTCCGGGGATCTAGGAGGTGAGCAGTTCTTC. Its protein product is CASSQVFSGDLGGEQFF.

This clonotype was detected only once. V is TRBV7-2 and J is TRBJ1-2; no definite D call. The CDR3 contains 15 residues. The ends were cut back, 1 base at V and 5 bases at J, with 14 bases in the middle. In germline, CDR1 is SGHTA, CDR2 FQGNSA. CDR3 protein: CASSLEPGKTYGYTF. As DNA, the CDR3 is TGTGCCAGCAGCTTAGAGCCCGGGAAGACTTATGGCTACACCTTC.

The chain recombines TRBV4-1 with TRBJ2-7; tentative D call: TRBD1 (5 bases). Trimming removed 4 bases at V and 1 base at J, with 11 bases between. Germline V CDR1 and CDR2: MGHRA, YSYEKL. CDR3 length: 14 amino acids. The CDR3 spells CASSLWTRSYEQYF. The CDR3, as DNA: TGCGCCAGCAGCCTATGGACACGGTCCTACGAGCAGTACTTC.

Note on this clonotype: At one end, the junction sequence differs from germline, possibly due to a read error. The CDR3 loop is CASCVGGSYEQYF. Written as DNA, the CDR3 is TGTGCCAGCTGCGTAGGCGGTTCCTACGAGCAGTACTTC. This chain uses TRBV9 with TRBJ2-7; D is unresolved. The germline gives CDR1 SGDLS, CDR2 YYNGEE. The CDR3 runs to 13 residues.

There are a few counts of this clonotype. The chain joins TRBV7-2 to TRBJ2-1; D may be TRBD1 or TRBD2 (5 bases each). V gave up 5 bases and J gave up 5 bases, with 19 bases separating them. The germline CDR1 and CDR2 sequences are SGHTA and FQGNSA. This CDR3 has 16 residues. CDR3 nucleotide sequence: TGTGCCAGCAGCCCTCGTCGGGACCTATTTGACAATGAGCAGTTCTTC. Encoded protein: CASSPRRDLFDNEQFF.

For this clonotype: The germline gene is not matched at one end of the junction; a read error may be the cause. V and J are TRBV5-1 and TRBJ2-1; 11 positions match TRBD2. This CDR3 has 14 amino acids. CDR1 is SGHRS, CDR2 YFSETQ, per germline. Written as DNA, the CDR3 is TGCGGAAGCAGTTATAGCGGGGGGGGCAATGAGCAGCTCTTC. Translated: CGSSYSGGGNEQLF.

The chain is built from TRBV7-3 and TRBJ2-2; TRBD2 matches at 10 bases. V was pared by 6 bases and J by 6 bases, with 4 bases of the junction left unmatched. The CDR3 loop spans 14 amino acids. CDR1 SGHTA and CDR2 FQGTGA come from the germline V gene. The CDR3 coding sequence is TGTGCCAGCAGTCGGGGACTAGCGCCCGGGGAGCTGTTTTTT. Its translation is CASSRGLAPGELFF.

The rearrangement links TRBV6-6 to TRBJ2-7; 11 bases match TRBD1. Germline CDR1 is MNHNY and CDR2 is SVGAGI (reference sequence). Trimming at V came to 6 bases and at J to 6 bases, leaving 10 bases not matched to a gene. The CDR3 sequence is 15 residues long. The CDR3 DNA follows: TGTGCCAGCAGGGAAGGGACAGGGGGAGACTCCGAGCAGTACTTC. Translating gives CASREGTGGDSEQYF.

This clonotype was detected only once. The V call is TRBV27, the J call TRBJ1-6, with TRBD1 matching 9 bases. CDR1 is MNHEY and CDR2 is SMNVEV in the germline V gene (reference sequence). The CDR3 sequence is 13 residues long. The V and J ends lost 6 bases and 12 bases, in that order; junction bases with no gene match: 6. CDR3 nucleotide sequence: TGTGCCAGCAGCCTAACAGGGGGCGAACCCCTCCACTTT. This sequence encodes CASSLTGGEPLHF.

On this clonotype: The junction shows a germline mismatch at one end, possibly a read error. The chain uses TRBV4-1 and TRBJ2-1, with D possibly matching TRBD2 (7 bases). Matching the DNA end better, TRBJ2-7 makes the J call doubtful. There are 18 residues in the CDR3. Germline lookup yields CDR1 MGHRA and CDR2 YSYEKL. CDR3 nucleotides: TGCGCCGGCAGCCAAGATAGGGGGATTGGCGGGGGAAAAGGCGAGCAGTACTTC. As protein: CAGSQDRGIGGGKGEQYF.

The rearrangement joins TRBV20-1 to TRBJ1-4, with 7 bases fitting TRBD1. CDR3 length equals 14 residues. J was trimmed by 5 bases and V by 3 bases; bases with no gene match: 6. CDR1 is DFQATT, CDR2 SNEGSKA, per germline (reference sequence). CDR3 in amino acids: CSAREGQINEKLFF. The CDR3 DNA reads TGCAGTGCTAGGGAGGGACAGATAAATGAAAAACTGTTTTTT.